Sequencing of this T cell receptor beta chain was carried out in a study of radiation and T cells in renal cell carcinoma (TCRdb year 2020). Study-level background: Samples were obtained from a clinical trial, in which 15 Gy stereotactic body radiation therapy was delivered to primary renal cell carcinomas and nephrectomy was performed 4 weeks later. A total of 50 to 55 samples underwent TCR beta sequencing, made up of 26 tumors and approximately 27 peripheral blood samples. Across all 55 or so samples, 4,016,671 unique CDR3 nucleotide sequences, encoding 2.5 million to 3 million unique CDR3 amino acid sequences, were identified.

What the research found in general, with its limitations: Because pretreatment tumor biopsies were not available, the study could not determine whether clonotypes were already present within the tumor at baseline. The single-armed trial design could not address effects of radiation dose or scheduling on the TCR repertoire. In blood, the top tumor clonotypes increased from baseline to 2 weeks after radiation and then shrank by 4 weeks, which suggests a temporary expansion of tumor-resident clones. Changes in the blood repertoire were not tracked past 4 weeks after treatment.

The time point tag for this specimen amounts to: blood 2 weeks post-SBRT. This specimen's treatment or condition label, interpreted: 15 Gy SBRT to primary tumor, nephrectomy 4 weeks later. To follow tumor-enriched clonotypes, peripheral blood was collected serially from radiation-treated patients at baseline and again at 2 weeks and 4 weeks after SBRT. Every patient had renal cell carcinoma of clear cell pathology. The QIAamp DNA Blood Mini Kit (Qiagen) was used to prepare genomic DNA for TCR sequencing. The analyses included only samples that passed all quality control checks. The immunoSEQ kit was used, according to the manufacturer's recommendations, to generate TCR beta libraries from genomic DNA. Library preparation used a first multiplex PCR with proprietary primers, then a second PCR adding unique barcodes, with bead cleanups after each round. Each sample batch included a kit-provided positive control reaction and a negative control reaction. The final libraries were assessed on an Agilent 4200 TapeStation D1000 ScreenTape, pooled by volume, and quantified by qPCR. Sequencing was performed on an Illumina NextSeq500 with a MidOutput 150-cycle cartridge, and 156 Read1 and 15 Index1 cycles were run with kit custom primers. The pooled library was loaded at 0.8 to 1 pM with an approximately 20% PhiX control spike-in. In the paper's pipeline: The vendor-processed data were analyzed in R, and a clonotype was defined as all T cells that share the same CDR3 nucleotide sequence. For clone abundance analyses, frequencies were normalized to the 10,000 most abundant clones in each sample. Public T cell clones, averaging fewer than five per sample, were removed before analysis. Tumor-enriched and baseline blood-enriched clonotypes were defined by at least a 32-fold difference in abundance between compartments. A beta-binomial differential abundance model was applied to find clonotypes that expanded or contracted between blood time points. Similarity between tumor and blood repertoires was quantified using the Baroni-Urbani and Buser coefficient, and groups were compared with two-tailed Wilcoxon tests in R. The immuneACCESS repertoire file appears here via TCRdb, limited to in-frame rearrangements. These files lack a portion of the clones; in checked studies, under half of the deficit traces to unresolved V genes, and the cause of the others is not known. V, J and clone size are taken as reported in that table, and D and trimming were inferred from the DNA itself. The sample records about 120,000 clones, about four fifths of which are singletons. The ten biggest clones cover roughly 6.2% of the sample.

Note on this clone: The antigen this receptor binds is unknown. Per-nucleotide qualities are absent, and no much larger clonotype sits a single base away.

Reading the germline V gene (reference sequence) gives CDR1 SEHNR and CDR2 FQNEAQ. Trimming takes 2 bases from V and 2 bases from J, and the germline ends sit 22 bases apart. CDR3 length: 19 amino acids, cysteine to phenylalanine. The read is trimmed to its CDR3 DNA, 57 bases read in frame from base 1. The specimen was blood, collected from a patient whose treatment included radiotherapy and nephrectomy. The chain is encoded by TRBV7-9 joined to TRBJ1-3, and possibly TRBD1, on 5 matching bases. The clonotype comes from a man aged 50-59 years with renal cell carcinoma. The DNA sequence is given as TGTGCCAGCAGCTTAAATTTAAGTTGGGGCAGTAGAGCTGGAAACACCATATATTTT. The encoded protein is CASSLNLSWGSRAGNTIYF.